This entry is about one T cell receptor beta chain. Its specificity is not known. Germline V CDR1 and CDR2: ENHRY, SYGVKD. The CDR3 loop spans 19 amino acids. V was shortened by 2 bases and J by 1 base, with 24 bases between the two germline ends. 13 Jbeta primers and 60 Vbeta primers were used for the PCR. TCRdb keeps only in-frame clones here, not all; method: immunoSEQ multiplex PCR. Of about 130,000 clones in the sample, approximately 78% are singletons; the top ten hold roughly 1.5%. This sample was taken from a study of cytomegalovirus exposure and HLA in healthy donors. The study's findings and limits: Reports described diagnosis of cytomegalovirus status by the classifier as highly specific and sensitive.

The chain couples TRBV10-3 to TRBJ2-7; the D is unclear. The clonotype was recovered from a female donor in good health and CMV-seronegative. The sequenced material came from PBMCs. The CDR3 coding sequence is TGTGCCATCAGTGAGACCTATTGTTGGCGGTTTGAATTGTCCTACGAGCAGTACTTC. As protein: CAISETYCWRFELSYEQYF.